These 22 T cell receptor beta chains share one sample of origin, sequenced in a study of CD8 T cells in Susac syndrome. RNA totalling roughly 0.45 to 1 ug underwent reverse transcription with random hexamers. TCRdb redid the calling of the immunoSEQ multiplex PCR reads with MiXCR, one entry per CDR3 protein. Of about 150,000 distinct CDR3 sequences listed, around 96% were seen once; the top ten hold 0.15% to 0.2%. Sequencing was done on a sample of CD4+ T cells from PBMCs. These receptors were obtained from a human donor with Susac syndrome.

The chain couples TRBV4-3 to TRBJ2-5; 9 bases map to TRBD2. The CDR3 has 16 amino acids. From germline, CDR1 is LGHNA and CDR2 YSLEER. Trimming at V came to 3 bases and at J to 5 bases, leaving 10 bases not matched to a gene. The CDR3 region is CASSQQAGGVWETQYF. In DNA, the CDR3 is TGCGCCAGCAGCCAGCAAGCGGGGGGTGTTTGGGAGACCCAGTACTTC.

The chain employs TRBV3-1 and TRBJ2-7; tentatively, D is TRBD2 (6 bases). Germline V gives CDR1 LGHDT, CDR2 YNNKEL (reference sequence). The CDR3 is made up of 15 amino acids. V was cut by 6 bases and J by 3 bases, with 18 bases left in between. CDR3 sequence reads: CASSAGPLHIYEQYF. Here the CDR3 DNA reads TGTGCCAGCAGTGCGGGACCCCTACACATCTACGAGCAGTACTTC.

The chain couples TRBV5-1 to TRBJ2-1; 11 bases map to TRBD1. V lost 4 bases and J lost 0; bases outside the gene matches: 6. CDR1 and CDR2 from the germline V gene are SGHRS and YFSETQ. This CDR3 is built from 17 residues. CDR3: CASSPGTGGSSYNEQFF. The CDR3 DNA is TGCGCCAGCAGCCCAGGGACAGGGGGAAGCTCCTACAATGAGCAGTTCTTC.

This clonotype was seen only once. The chain couples TRBV20-1 to TRBJ2-7, with 9 bases that match TRBD1. The CDR3 sequence is 14 residues long. V was clipped by 2 bases and J by 1 base; unmatched bases: 3. The germline CDR1 and CDR2 sequences are DFQATT and SNEGSKA (reference sequence). DNA of the CDR3: TGCAGTGCTAGATTAGGGACAGGGTCCTACGAGCAGTACTTC. Its translation is CSARLGTGSYEQYF.

This clonotype was detected once. This chain uses TRBV3-1 with TRBJ2-7, with 10 bases fitting TRBD1. The germline V gene encodes CDR1 LGHDT and CDR2 YNNKEL (reference sequence). The CDR3 is made up of 13 amino acids. V shed 7 bases and J 1 base; nucleotides not matched to a gene: 1. DNA for the CDR3: TGTGCCAGCAAGGGACAGGGGTCCTACGAGCAGTACTTC. It encodes CASKGQGSYEQYF.

V and J are TRBV5-1 and TRBJ1-5; D is perhaps TRBD1 (6 bases). The V and J ends lost 5 bases and 1 base respectively, with 13 bases between them. The CDR3 is made up of 15 amino acids. From germline, CDR1 is SGHRS and CDR2 YFSETQ. The CDR3 here is CASREGERSNQPQHF. DNA of the CDR3: TGCGCCAGCAGAGAGGGGGAACGGAGCAATCAGCCCCAGCATTTT.

This sequence joins TRBV20-1 and TRBJ2-5; D is perhaps TRBD2 (5 bases). The CDR3 runs 14 residues. Trimming removed 1 base at V and 5 bases at J, with 14 bases between. Germline V CDR1 and CDR2: DFQATT, SNEGSKA (reference sequence). The CDR3 nucleotides are TGCAGTGCTAGAGCGGGTCCCCCGGGGGAGACCCAGTACTTC. Translation gives CSARAGPPGETQYF.

This chain uses TRBV20-1 with TRBJ2-1, with TRBD2 matching 14 bases. V lost 5 bases and J lost 9; bases outside the gene matches: 6. Germline CDR1 DFQATT, CDR2 SNEGSKA (reference sequence). This CDR3 comprises 14 residues. For the CDR3, the DNA is TGCAGTGCTCAAGGACTAGCGGGGGGTTTTGAGCAGTTCTTC. Encoded protein: CSAQGLAGGFEQFF.

V usage is TRBV29-1 and J usage is TRBJ2-1, with 9 bases fitting TRBD2. V dropped 4 bases and J dropped 7; count of bases not matched to a gene: 14. The CDR3 spans 16 residues. Germline V gives CDR1 SQVTM, CDR2 ANQGSEA. CDR3 nucleotides: TGCAGCGTTGGGGTTAGCGGGGGTGTAATCAGGAATGAGCAGTTCTTC. Its translation is CSVGVSGGVIRNEQFF.

CDR3 nucleotides: TGCAGCGTTGACAGGGTTGGCAATGAGCAGTTCTTC. Its translation: CSVDRVGNEQFF. The chain employs TRBV29-1 and TRBJ2-1; D is perhaps TRBD1 (5 bases). This CDR3 has 12 residues. Germline loops: CDR1 SQVTM, CDR2 ANQGSEA. V was shortened by 3 bases and J by 6 bases, with 9 bases between the two germline ends.

The V gene is TRBV4-2, the J gene TRBJ1-3; tentative D call: TRBD1 (5 bases). CDR1 LGHNA and CDR2 YNFKEQ come from the germline V gene. Trimming removed 0 bases from V and 8 bases from J, with 20 bases in between. The CDR3 has 17 amino acids. The CDR3 DNA reads TGTGCCAGCAGCCAAGATAAACGGGACTCCCGGTGGGACACCATATATTTT. It codes for CASSQDKRDSRWDTIYF.

The chain has TRBV7-2 and TRBJ2-1; TRBD2 might be the D (6 bases). Trimming removed 4 bases from V and 4 bases from J, with 14 bases in between. The CDR3 consists of 15 residues. Germline loops: CDR1 SGHTA, CDR2 FQGNSA. The CDR3 reads CASSSSGGNYNEQFF. CDR3 sequence (DNA): TGTGCCAGCAGCTCCTCCGGGGGTAATTACAATGAGCAGTTCTTC.

The chain employs TRBV6-6 and TRBJ2-7, with TRBD1 matching 9 bases. V trimming: 2 bases; J trimming: 2 bases; junction bases outside the gene matches: 4. CDR3 size: 15 residues. CDR1 and CDR2 (germline): MNHNY, SVGAGI (reference sequence). This chain's CDR3 is CASSYPGQGTYEQYF. CDR3 in DNA: TGTGCCAGCAGTTACCCGGGACAGGGTACCTACGAGCAGTACTTC.

The chain joins TRBV29-1 to TRBJ2-3; TRBD2 matches at 7 bases. The J segment lost 6 bases and the V segment lost 6 bases, leaving 6 bases of the junction unmatched. This CDR3 is built from 12 residues. From germline, CDR1 is SQVTM and CDR2 ANQGSEA. CDR3: CSVALAVDTQYF. The CDR3 DNA is TGCAGCGTAGCCCTAGCGGTCGATACGCAGTATTTT.

The chain links TRBV7-6 to TRBJ1-6; D unresolved. V was pared by 1 base and J by 8 bases, with 15 bases between. Germline assignment: CDR1 SGHVS and CDR2 FNYEAQ. This CDR3 is built from 16 residues. The CDR3 bases are TGTGCCAGCAGCTTAGGGGTCCCTCTCGGGGATTCACCCCTCCACTTT. Its translation: CASSLGVPLGDSPLHF.

This CDR3 reads CASSFRTVRTDQPQHF. The CDR3 nucleotides are TGTGCCAGTAGTTTCCGGACAGTGAGAACCGATCAGCCCCAGCATTTT. V and J are TRBV19 and TRBJ1-5; weak D call: TRBD1 (6 bases). The V gene's germline CDR1 is LNHDA and CDR2 SQIVND (reference sequence). This CDR3 has 16 amino acids. The V and J ends lost 5 bases and 5 bases respectively, with 19 bases between them.

The J gene is TRBJ1-6, the V gene TRBV25-1; D is unclear. V was shortened by 4 bases and J by 12 bases, with 13 bases between the two germline ends. CDR3 length equals 13 residues. CDR1 is MGHDK and CDR2 is SYGVNS in the germline V gene. The CDR3 reads CASSGFGPIPLHF. DNA of the CDR3: TGTGCCAGCAGTGGATTCGGCCCGATACCCCTCCACTTT.

The chain employs TRBV14 and TRBJ1-4; D uncertain. The CDR3 is 14 residues long. Germline-derived CDR1 and CDR2 are SGHDN and FVKESK. V was shortened by 1 base and J by 8 bases, with 11 bases between the two germline ends. Here the CDR3 reads CASSQALGGEKLFF. The CDR3 DNA reads TGTGCCAGCAGCCAAGCCTTGGGAGGCGAAAAACTGTTTTTT.

This chain connects TRBV11-2 to TRBJ2-3, with D perhaps matching TRBD1 (6 bases). CDR1 and CDR2 (germline): SGHAT, FQNNGV. This CDR3 spans 13 amino acids. The ends were cut back, 4 bases at V and 6 bases at J, with 11 bases in the middle. CDR3 DNA sequence: TGTGCCAGCAGCTCTGGTACAGGGGATACGCAGTATTTT. Its protein is CASSSGTGDTQYF.

The chain couples TRBV6-5 to TRBJ1-5; the D gene is possibly TRBD1 (5 bases). Looked up from germline, CDR1 is MNHEY and CDR2 is SVGAGI. CDR3 length: 17 amino acids. The V end lost 4 bases, the J end lost 0 bases, and 16 bases lay between the germline ends. The CDR3 loop reads CASSSAPGTPSNQPQHF. The CDR3 DNA reads TGTGCCAGCAGTTCCGCCCCCGGGACTCCTAGCAATCAGCCCCAGCATTTT.

This clonotype was recorded once. V is TRBV15 and J is TRBJ2-3, with D hard to call. V was shortened by 5 bases and J by 4 bases, with 7 bases between the two germline ends. This CDR3 is built from 12 residues. In germline, CDR1 is LNHNV, CDR2 YYDKDF (reference sequence). CDR3 coding DNA: TGTGCCACCAGCCCATCAGCAGATACGCAGTATTTT. Its translation is CATSPSADTQYF.

The chain links TRBV20-1 to TRBJ2-7; possibly TRBD1 for D (5 bases). The CDR3 is 14 residues long. V was trimmed by 0 bases and J by 1 base, leaving 10 bases between them. In germline, CDR1 is DFQATT, CDR2 SNEGSKA (reference sequence). In DNA form, the CDR3 reads TGCAGTGCTAGAGAACACAGGAGATCCTACGAGCAGTACTTC. It is translated as CSAREHRRSYEQYF.